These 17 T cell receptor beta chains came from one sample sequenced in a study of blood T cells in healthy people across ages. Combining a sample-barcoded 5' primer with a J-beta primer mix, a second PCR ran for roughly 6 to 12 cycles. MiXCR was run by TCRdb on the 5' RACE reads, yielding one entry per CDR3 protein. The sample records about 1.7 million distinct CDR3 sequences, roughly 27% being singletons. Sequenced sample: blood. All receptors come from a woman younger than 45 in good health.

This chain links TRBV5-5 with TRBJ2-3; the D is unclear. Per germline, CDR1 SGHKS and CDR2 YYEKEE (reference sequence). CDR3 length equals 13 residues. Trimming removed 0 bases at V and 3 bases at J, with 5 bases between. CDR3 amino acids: CASSLVQTDTQYF. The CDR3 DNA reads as TGTGCCAGCAGCTTGGTACAGACAGATACGCAGTATTTT.

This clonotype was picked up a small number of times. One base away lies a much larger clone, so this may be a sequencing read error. The DNA for the CDR3 is TGTGCCAGCAGAGGGTACGGACCTAGCGGGGGCAGGAGCAATGAGCAGTTCTTC. Protein product: CASRGYGPSGGRSNEQFF. The chain uses TRBV7-9 and TRBJ2-1, with 10 bases fitting TRBD2. The CDR3 covers 18 residues. The trim removed 6 bases at V and 6 bases at J, leaving 17 bases unmatched. Per germline, CDR1 SEHNR and CDR2 FQNEAQ (reference sequence).

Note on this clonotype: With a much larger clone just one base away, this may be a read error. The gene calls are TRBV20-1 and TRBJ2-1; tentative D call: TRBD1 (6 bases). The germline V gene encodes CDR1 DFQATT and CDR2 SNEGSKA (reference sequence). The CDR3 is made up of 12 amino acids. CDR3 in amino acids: CSASRTAYEQDF. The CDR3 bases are TGCAGTGCTAGCAGGACAGCCTACGAGCAGGACTTC.

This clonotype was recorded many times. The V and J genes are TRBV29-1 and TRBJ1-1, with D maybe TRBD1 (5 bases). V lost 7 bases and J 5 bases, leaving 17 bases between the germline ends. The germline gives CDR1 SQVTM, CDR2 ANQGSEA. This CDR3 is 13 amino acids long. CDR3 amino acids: CSALRGLGTEAFF. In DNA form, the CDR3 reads TGCAGCGCCCTGCGGGGGTTGGGTACTGAAGCTTTCTTT.

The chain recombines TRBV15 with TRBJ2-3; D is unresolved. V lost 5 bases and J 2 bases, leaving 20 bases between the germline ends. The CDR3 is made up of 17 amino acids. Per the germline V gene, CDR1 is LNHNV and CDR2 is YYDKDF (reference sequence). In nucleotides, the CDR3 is TGTGCCACCAGCGGCAAATTACATGGACCACTCACAGATACGCAGTATTTT. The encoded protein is CATSGKLHGPLTDTQYF.

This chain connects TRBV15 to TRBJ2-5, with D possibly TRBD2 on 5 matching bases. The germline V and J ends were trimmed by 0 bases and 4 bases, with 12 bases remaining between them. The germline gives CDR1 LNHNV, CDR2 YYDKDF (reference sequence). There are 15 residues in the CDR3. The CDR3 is CATSRDQQRLETQYF. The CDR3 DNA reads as TGTGCCACCAGCAGAGATCAGCAGCGGTTAGAGACCCAGTACTTC.

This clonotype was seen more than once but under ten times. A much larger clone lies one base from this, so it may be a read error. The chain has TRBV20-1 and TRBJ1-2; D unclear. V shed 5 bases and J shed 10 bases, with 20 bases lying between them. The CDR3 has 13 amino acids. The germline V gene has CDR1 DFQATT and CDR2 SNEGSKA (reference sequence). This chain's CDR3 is CSAPRVGVEDYTF. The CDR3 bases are TGCAGTGCTCCACGGGTCGGGGTGGAGGACTACACCTTC.

The CDR3: CASSSGPVPQHF. The CDR3 coding sequence is TGTGCCAGCAGCTCAGGTCCGGTGCCCCAGCATTTT. This chain joins TRBV7-1 and TRBJ1-5; no definite D call. TRBV7-1 is sorted into the ORF group, with uncertain function. CDR3 length: 12 amino acids. Trimming removed 1 base at V and 9 bases at J, with 7 bases between.

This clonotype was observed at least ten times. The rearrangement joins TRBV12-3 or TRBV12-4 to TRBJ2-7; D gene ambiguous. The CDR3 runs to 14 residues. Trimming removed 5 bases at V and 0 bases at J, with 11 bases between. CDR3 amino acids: CASSDMIPSYEQYF. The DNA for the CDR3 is TGTGCCAGCAGTGACATGATCCCCTCCTACGAGCAGTACTTC.

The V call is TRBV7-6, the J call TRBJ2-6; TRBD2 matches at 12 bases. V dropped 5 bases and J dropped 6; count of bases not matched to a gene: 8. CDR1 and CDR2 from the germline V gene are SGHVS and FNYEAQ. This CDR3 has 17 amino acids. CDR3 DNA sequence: TGTGCCAGCAGCGGTAGACTAGCGGGAGTTGAGGCCAACGTCCTGACTTTC. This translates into CASSGRLAGVEANVLTF.

CDR3 region: CAIRGGQSNYGYTF. The CDR3 DNA is TGTGCCATCCGAGGGGGACAGTCGAACTATGGCTACACCTTC. The chain joins TRBV10-3 to TRBJ1-2; TRBD1 matches 7 bases. J gave up 2 bases and V 8 bases, and 8 bases lay outside the gene matches. Germline-derived CDR1 and CDR2 are ENHRY and SYGVKD. CDR3 length equals 14 residues.

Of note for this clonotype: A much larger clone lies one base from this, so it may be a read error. The CDR3 nucleotides read TGCGCCAGCAGGGAGTCAAGGAGCTCCTACGAGCAGCACTTC. As protein: CASRESRSSYEQHF. The V and J genes are TRBV10-2 and TRBJ2-7; D is ambiguous. The germline CDR1 and CDR2 sequences are WSHSY and SAAADI. CDR3 length: 14 amino acids.

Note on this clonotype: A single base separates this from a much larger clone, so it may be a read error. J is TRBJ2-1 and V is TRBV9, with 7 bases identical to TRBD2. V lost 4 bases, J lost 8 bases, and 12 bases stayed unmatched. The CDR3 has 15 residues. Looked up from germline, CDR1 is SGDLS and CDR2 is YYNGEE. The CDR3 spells CASSIAASGSYEQFF. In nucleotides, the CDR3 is TGTGCCAGCAGCATAGCGGCTAGCGGATCTTATGAGCAGTTCTTC.

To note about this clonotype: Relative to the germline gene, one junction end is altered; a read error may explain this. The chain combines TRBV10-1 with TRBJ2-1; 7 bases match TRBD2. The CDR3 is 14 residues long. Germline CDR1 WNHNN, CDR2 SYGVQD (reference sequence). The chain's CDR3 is CAGSDSGREDEQFF. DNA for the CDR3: TGCGCCGGCAGTGATTCGGGGAGGGAAGATGAGCAGTTCTTC.

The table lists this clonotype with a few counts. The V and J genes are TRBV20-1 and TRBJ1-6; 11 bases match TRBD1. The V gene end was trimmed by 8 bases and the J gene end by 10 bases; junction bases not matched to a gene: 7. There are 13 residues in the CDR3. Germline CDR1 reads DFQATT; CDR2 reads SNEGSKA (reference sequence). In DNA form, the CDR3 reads TGCAGTACTTGGGACAGGGGGTACTCACCCCTCCACTTT. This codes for CSTWDRGYSPLHF.

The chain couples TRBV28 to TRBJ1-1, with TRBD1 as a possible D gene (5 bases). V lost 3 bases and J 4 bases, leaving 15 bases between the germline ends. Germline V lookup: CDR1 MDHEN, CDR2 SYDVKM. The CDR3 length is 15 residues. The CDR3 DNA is TGTGCCAGCAGTTTCCCCACAGGTCCCCCCACTGAAGCTTTCTTT. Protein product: CASSFPTGPPTEAFF.

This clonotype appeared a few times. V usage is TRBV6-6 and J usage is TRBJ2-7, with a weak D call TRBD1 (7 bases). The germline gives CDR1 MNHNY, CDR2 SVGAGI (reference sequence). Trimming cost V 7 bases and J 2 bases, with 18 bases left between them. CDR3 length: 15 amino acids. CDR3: CASTPLEGATYEQYF. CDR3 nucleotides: TGTGCCAGCACCCCCTTGGAGGGGGCTACCTACGAGCAGTACTTC.